This is a list of T cell receptor beta chains from one sample in a study of blood T cells in healthy people across ages. One entry per CDR3 protein results from TCRdb running MiXCR on the 5' RACE reads. The table shows about 700,000 distinct CDR3 sequences, with around 32% occurring only once. Sequenced: blood. These TCRs come from a woman aged 80 or over in good health. Each CDR3 is given with its conserved first and last residue. Each record gives: D gene, clone size, J gene, V gene, CDR3 protein, CDR3 DNA. D genes are given only for firm matches. Expanded clones get a size class; other rows say once, few or many, or leave the size out.

d_gene: TRBD1
abundance: few
j_gene: TRBJ1-4
v_gene: TRBV4-1
CDR3aa: CASRPGTGVEKLFF
CDR3nt: TGCGCCAGCAGACCCGGGACAGGGGTTGAAAAACTGTTTTTT

d_gene: TRBD1
abundance: .
j_gene: TRBJ2-3
v_gene: TRBV6-5
CDR3aa: CASSHTGASTDTQYF
CDR3nt: TGTGCCAGCAGCCACACAGGGGCCAGCACAGATACGCAGTATTTT

d_gene: TRBD1
abundance: many
j_gene: TRBJ2-7
v_gene: TRBV28
CDR3aa: CASSMDRDGYEQYF
CDR3nt: TGTGCCAGCAGTATGGACAGGGATGGATACGAGCAGTACTTC

d_gene: .
abundance: .
j_gene: TRBJ2-7
v_gene: TRBV20-1
CDR3aa: CSARDLYGSDPYEQYF
CDR3nt: TGCAGTGCTAGAGATCTCTACGGGTCGGACCCCTACGAGCAGTACTTC

d_gene: TRBD1
abundance: .
j_gene: TRBJ1-2
v_gene: TRBV28
CDR3aa: CASSSPDRVVANYGYTF
CDR3nt: TGTGCCAGCAGTTCACCAGACAGGGTAGTAGCTAACTATGGCTACACCTTC

d_gene: TRBD1
abundance: many
j_gene: TRBJ2-6
v_gene: TRBV20-1
CDR3aa: CSASQGATGANVLTF
CDR3nt: TGCAGTGCCTCGCAGGGGGCAACTGGGGCCAACGTCCTGACTTTC

d_gene: .
abundance: many
j_gene: TRBJ2-5
v_gene: TRBV28
CDR3aa: CASSLIGAEETQYF
CDR3nt: TGTGCCAGCAGTTTAATCGGAGCGGAAGAGACCCAGTACTTC

d_gene: TRBD1
abundance: many
j_gene: TRBJ2-7
v_gene: TRBV12-3/TRBV12-4
CDR3aa: CASSPVPGQAGGALYEQYF
CDR3nt: TGTGCCAGCAGTCCAGTCCCGGGACAGGCCGGAGGGGCCCTCTACGAGCAGTACTTC

d_gene: .
abundance: .
j_gene: TRBJ2-7
v_gene: TRBV29-1
CDR3aa: CSVKTGIEQYF
CDR3nt: TGCAGCGTGAAGACAGGCATCGAGCAGTACTTC

d_gene: .
abundance: many
j_gene: TRBJ2-7
v_gene: TRBV7-9
CDR3aa: CASRQDITGSKYF
CDR3nt: TGTGCCAGCAGGCAAGATATTACAGGGTCAAAGTACTTC

d_gene: .
abundance: many
j_gene: TRBJ2-4
v_gene: TRBV3-1
CDR3aa: CASSQLTHPPIQYF
CDR3nt: TGTGCCAGCAGCCAATTGACCCACCCGCCCATTCAGTACTTC

d_gene: TRBD1
abundance: .
j_gene: TRBJ1-1
v_gene: TRBV9
CDR3aa: CASSLRQGLSTEAFF
CDR3nt: TGTGCCAGCAGTTTAAGACAGGGTTTGAGCACTGAAGCTTTCTTT

d_gene: .
abundance: .
j_gene: TRBJ2-3
v_gene: TRBV20-1
CDR3aa: CSATSGTPTTSPQYF
CDR3nt: TGCAGTGCTACATCCGGGACACCTACTACCTCGCCCCAGTATTTT

d_gene: TRBD2
abundance: many
j_gene: TRBJ2-3
v_gene: TRBV12-3/TRBV12-4
CDR3aa: CASQRGGALAADTQYF
CDR3nt: TGTGCCAGCCAACGGGGGGGCGCGTTAGCGGCAGATACGCAGTATTTT

d_gene: .
abundance: many
j_gene: TRBJ2-7
v_gene: TRBV6-1
CDR3aa: CASSELSPRQYF
CDR3nt: TGTGCCAGCAGTGAATTAAGTCCGCGGCAGTACTTC

d_gene: .
abundance: many
j_gene: TRBJ1-2
v_gene: TRBV12-3/TRBV12-4
CDR3aa: CASSPAGQTNYGYTF
CDR3nt: TGTGCCAGCAGTCCCGCTGGCCAAACTAACTATGGCTACACCTTC

d_gene: TRBD2
abundance: few
j_gene: TRBJ2-3
v_gene: TRBV2
CDR3aa: CASNAGGPDTQYF
CDR3nt: TGTGCCAGCAATGCGGGGGGGCCAGATACGCAGTATTTT

d_gene: .
abundance: many
j_gene: TRBJ1-2
v_gene: TRBV11-1
CDR3aa: CASSVDGTNYGYTF
CDR3nt: TGTGCCAGCAGCGTAGACGGAACTAACTATGGCTACACCTTC

d_gene: TRBD2
abundance: .
j_gene: TRBJ2-3
v_gene: TRBV29-1
CDR3aa: CSVDGGAATQYF
CDR3nt: TGCAGCGTTGACGGGGGGGCAGCTACGCAGTATTTT

d_gene: TRBD1
abundance: many
j_gene: TRBJ1-2
v_gene: TRBV20-1
CDR3aa: CSARGGQGLYGYTF
CDR3nt: TGCAGTGCTAGAGGGGGACAGGGGCTCTATGGCTACACCTTC